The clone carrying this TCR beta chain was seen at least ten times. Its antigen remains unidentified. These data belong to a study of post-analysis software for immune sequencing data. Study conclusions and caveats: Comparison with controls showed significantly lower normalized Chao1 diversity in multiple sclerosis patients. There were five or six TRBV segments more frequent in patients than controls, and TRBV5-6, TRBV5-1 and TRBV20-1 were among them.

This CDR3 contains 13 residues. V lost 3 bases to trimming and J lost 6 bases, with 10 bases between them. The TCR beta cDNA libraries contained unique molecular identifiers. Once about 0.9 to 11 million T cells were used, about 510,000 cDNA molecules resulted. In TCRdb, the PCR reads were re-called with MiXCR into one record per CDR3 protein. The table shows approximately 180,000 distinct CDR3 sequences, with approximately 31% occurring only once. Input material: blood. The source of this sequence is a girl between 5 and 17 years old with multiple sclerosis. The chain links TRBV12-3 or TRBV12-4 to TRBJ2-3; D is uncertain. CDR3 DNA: TGTGCCAGCAGTTTCTTGTCCTCGGATACGCAGTATTTT. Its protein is CASSFLSSDTQYF.